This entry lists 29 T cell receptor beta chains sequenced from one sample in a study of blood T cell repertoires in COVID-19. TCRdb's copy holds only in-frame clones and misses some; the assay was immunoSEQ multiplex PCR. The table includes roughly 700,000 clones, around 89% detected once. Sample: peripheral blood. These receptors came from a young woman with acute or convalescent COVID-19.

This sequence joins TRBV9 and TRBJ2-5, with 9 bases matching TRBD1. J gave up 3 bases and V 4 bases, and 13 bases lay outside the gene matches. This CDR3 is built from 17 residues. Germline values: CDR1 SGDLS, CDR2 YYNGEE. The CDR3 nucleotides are TGTGCCAGCAGCCCCAAAGGGACAGGGCTGCACAAAGAGACCCAGTACTTC. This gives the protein CASSPKGTGLHKETQYF.

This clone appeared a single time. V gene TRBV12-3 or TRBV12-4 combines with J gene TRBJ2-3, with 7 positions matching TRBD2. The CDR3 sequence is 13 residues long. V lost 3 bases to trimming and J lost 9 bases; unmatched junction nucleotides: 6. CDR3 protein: CASSLGWEGTQYF. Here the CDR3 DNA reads TGTGCCAGCAGTTTGGGATGGGAGGGGACGCAGTATTTT.

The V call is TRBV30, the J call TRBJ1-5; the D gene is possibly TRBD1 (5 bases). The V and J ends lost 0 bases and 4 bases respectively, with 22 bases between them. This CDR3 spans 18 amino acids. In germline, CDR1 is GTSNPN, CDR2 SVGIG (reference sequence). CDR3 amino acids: CAWSVLRQPLGGNQPQHF. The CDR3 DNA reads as TGTGCCTGGAGTGTACTTCGGCAACCCCTTGGGGGGAATCAGCCCCAGCATTTT.

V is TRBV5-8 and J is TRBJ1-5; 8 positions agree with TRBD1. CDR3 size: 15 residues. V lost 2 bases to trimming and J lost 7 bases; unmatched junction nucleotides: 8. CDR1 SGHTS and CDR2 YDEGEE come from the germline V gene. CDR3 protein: CASSFRAGGVQPQHF. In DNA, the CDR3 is TGTGCCAGCAGCTTTAGAGCAGGGGGCGTGCAGCCCCAGCATTTT.

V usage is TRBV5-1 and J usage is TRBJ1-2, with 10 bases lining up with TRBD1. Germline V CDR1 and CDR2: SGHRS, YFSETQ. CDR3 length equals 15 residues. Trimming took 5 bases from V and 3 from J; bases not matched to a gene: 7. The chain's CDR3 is CASSKDRGSDYGYTF. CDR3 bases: TGCGCCAGCAGTAAGGACAGGGGGAGTGACTATGGCTACACCTTC. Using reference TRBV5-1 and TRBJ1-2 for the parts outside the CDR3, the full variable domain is KAGVTQTPRYLIKTRGQQVTLSCSPISGHRSVSWYQQTPGQGLQFLFEYFSETQRNKGNFPGRFSGRQFSNSRSEMNVSTLELGDSALYLCASSKDRGSDYGYTFGSGTRLTVV.

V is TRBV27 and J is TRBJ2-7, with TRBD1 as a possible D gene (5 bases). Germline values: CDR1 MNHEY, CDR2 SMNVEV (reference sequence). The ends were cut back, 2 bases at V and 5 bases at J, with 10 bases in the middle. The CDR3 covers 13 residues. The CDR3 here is CASSLVIGDEQYF. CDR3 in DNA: TGTGCCAGCAGTTTAGTGATAGGGGACGAGCAGTACTTC.

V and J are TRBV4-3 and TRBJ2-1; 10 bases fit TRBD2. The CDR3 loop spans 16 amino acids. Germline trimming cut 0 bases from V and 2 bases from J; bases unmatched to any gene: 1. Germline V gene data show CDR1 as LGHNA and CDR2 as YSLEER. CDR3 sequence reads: CASSQELAGAYNEQFF. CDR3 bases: TGCGCCAGCAGCCAAGAGCTAGCGGGGGCCTACAATGAGCAGTTCTTC.

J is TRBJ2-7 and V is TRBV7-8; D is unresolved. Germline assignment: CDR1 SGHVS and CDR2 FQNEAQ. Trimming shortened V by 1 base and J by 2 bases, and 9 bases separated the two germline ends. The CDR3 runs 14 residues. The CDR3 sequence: CASSLVSGTYEQYF. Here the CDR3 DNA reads TGTGCCAGCAGCTTAGTTTCCGGTACCTACGAGCAGTACTTC.

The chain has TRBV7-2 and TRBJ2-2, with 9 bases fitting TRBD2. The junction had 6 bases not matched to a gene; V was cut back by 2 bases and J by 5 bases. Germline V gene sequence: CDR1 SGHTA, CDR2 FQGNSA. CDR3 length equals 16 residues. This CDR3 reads CASSLFGLARTGELFF. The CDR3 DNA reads TGTGCCAGCAGCTTATTTGGACTAGCGCGAACCGGGGAGCTGTTTTTT.

The CDR3 nucleotides read TGTGCCTGGAGTTGGGGAGGGACAGGGGACACTGAAGCTTTCTTT. This sequence encodes CAWSWGGTGDTEAFF. The chain is built from TRBV30 and TRBJ1-1; 10 nucleotides agree with TRBD1. Germline V lookup: CDR1 GTSNPN, CDR2 SVGIG (reference sequence). The CDR3 is 15 residues long. With 2 bases clipped from V and 3 bases from J, the junction kept 6 bases outside the gene matches.

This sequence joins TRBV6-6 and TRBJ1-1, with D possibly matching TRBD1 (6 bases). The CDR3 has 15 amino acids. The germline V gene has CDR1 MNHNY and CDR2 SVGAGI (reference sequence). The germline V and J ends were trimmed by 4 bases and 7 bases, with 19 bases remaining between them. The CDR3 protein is CASSSISGTLGEAFF. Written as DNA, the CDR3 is TGTGCCAGCAGTTCGATATCGGGGACATTGGGTGAAGCTTTCTTT.

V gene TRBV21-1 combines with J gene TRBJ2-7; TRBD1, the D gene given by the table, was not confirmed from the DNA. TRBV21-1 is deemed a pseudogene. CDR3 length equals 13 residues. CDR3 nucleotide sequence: TGTGCCAGCAGCGCGAGACAGGGGAATGAGCAGTACTTC. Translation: CASSARQGNEQYF.

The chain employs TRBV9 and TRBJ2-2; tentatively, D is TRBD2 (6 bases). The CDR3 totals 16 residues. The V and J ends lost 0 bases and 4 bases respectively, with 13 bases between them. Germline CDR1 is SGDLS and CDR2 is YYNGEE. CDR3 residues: CASSVVYQGGTGELFF. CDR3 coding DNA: TGTGCCAGCAGCGTAGTTTATCAGGGAGGCACCGGGGAGCTGTTTTTT.

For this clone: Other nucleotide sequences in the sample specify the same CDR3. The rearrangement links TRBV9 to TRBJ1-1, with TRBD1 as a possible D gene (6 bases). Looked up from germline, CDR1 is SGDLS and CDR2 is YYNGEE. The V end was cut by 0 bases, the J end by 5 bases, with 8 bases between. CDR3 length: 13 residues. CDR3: CASSVAGETEAFF. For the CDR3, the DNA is TGTGCCAGCAGCGTAGCAGGGGAGACTGAAGCTTTCTTT.

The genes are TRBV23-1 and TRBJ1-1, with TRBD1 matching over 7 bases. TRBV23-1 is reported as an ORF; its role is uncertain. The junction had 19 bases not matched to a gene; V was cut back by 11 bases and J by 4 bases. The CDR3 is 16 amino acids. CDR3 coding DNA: TGCGCCTCCGCCGTAGGGGGCTTTGGGTTCGGCACTGAAGCTTTCTTT. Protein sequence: CASAVGGFGFGTEAFF.

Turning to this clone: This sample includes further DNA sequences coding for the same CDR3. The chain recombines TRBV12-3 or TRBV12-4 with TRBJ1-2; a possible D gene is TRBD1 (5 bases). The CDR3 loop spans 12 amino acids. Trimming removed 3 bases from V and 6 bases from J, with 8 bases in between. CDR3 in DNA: TGTGCCAGCAGTTTCGGGGGGGATGGCTACACCTTC. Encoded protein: CASSFGGDGYTF.

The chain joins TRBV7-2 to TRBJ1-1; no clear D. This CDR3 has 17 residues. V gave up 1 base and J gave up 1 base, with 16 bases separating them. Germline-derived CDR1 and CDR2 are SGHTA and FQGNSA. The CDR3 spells CASSLGRIQVPNTEAFF. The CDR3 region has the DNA TGTGCCAGCAGCTTAGGCAGAATTCAGGTACCGAACACTGAAGCTTTCTTT.

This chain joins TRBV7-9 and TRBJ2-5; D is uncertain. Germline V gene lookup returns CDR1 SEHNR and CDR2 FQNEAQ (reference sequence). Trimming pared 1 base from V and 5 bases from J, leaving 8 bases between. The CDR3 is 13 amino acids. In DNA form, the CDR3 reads TGTGCCAGCAGCTTAGTAGACGGGGAGACCCAGTACTTC. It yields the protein CASSLVDGETQYF.

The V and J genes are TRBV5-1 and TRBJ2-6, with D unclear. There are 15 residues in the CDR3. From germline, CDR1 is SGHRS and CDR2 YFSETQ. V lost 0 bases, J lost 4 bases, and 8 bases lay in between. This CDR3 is CASSLDLAGANVLTF. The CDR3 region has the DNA TGCGCCAGCAGCTTGGATTTGGCCGGGGCCAACGTCCTGACTTTC.

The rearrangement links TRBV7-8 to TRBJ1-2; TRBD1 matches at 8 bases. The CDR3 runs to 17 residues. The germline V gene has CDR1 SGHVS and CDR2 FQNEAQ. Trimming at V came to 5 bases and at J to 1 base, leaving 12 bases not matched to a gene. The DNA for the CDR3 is TGTGCCAGCAGCGGACGGACAGGGCCGATGGTTAACTATGGCTACACCTTC. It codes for CASSGRTGPMVNYGYTF.

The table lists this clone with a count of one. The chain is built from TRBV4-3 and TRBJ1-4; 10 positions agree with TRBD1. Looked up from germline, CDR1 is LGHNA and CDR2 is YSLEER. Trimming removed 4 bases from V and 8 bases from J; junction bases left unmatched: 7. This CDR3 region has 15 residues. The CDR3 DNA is TGCGCCAGCAGCCCTGGGACAGGGGAAGGAGAAAAACTGTTTTTT. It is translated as CASSPGTGEGEKLFF.

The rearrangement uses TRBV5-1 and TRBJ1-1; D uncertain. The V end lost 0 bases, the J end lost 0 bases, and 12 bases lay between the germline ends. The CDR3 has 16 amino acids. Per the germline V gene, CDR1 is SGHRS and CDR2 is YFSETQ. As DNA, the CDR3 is TGCGCCAGCAGCTTGGGGGCAGCATTTATGAACACTGAAGCTTTCTTT. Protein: CASSLGAAFMNTEAFF.

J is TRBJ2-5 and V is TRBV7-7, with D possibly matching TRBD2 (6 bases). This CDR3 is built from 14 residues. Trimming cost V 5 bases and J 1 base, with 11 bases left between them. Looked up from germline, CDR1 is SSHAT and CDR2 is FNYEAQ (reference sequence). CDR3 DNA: TGTGCCAGCAGCCTAGTGGGGGGCCAAGAGACCCAGTACTTC. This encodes CASSLVGGQETQYF.

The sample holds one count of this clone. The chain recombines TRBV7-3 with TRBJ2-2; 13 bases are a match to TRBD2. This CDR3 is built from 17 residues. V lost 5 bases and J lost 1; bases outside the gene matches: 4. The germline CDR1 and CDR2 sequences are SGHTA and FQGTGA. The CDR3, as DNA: TGTGCCAGCAGCCTGGGACTAGCGGGGCGGAACACCGGGGAGCTGTTTTTT. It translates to CASSLGLAGRNTGELFF.

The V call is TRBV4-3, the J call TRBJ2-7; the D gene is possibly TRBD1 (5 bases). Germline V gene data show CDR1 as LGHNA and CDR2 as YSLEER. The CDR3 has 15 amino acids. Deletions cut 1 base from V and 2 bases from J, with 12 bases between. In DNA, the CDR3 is TGCGCCAGCAGCCAAGGGTTAGCAGGGCCCTACGAGCAGTACTTC. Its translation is CASSQGLAGPYEQYF.

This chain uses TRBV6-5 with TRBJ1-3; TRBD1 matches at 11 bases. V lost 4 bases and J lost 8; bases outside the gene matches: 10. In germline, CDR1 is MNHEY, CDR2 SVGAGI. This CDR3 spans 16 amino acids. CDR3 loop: CASSSRPPGQGDTIYF. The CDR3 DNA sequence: TGTGCCAGCAGTTCCAGACCTCCGGGACAGGGGGACACCATATATTTT.

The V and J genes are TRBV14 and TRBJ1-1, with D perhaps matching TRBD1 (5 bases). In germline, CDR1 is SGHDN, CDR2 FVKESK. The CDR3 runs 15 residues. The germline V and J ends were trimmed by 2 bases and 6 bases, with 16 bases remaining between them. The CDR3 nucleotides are TGTGCCAGCAGCCAACAGACAGTATGGGGTGCTGAAGCTTTCTTT. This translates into CASSQQTVWGAEAFF.

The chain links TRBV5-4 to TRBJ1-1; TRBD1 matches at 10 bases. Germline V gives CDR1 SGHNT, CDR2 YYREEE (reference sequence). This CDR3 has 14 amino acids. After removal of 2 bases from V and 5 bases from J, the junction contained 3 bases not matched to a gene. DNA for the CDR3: TGTGCCAGCAGCTTACCGGGACAGGGGACTGAAGCTTTCTTT. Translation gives CASSLPGQGTEAFF.

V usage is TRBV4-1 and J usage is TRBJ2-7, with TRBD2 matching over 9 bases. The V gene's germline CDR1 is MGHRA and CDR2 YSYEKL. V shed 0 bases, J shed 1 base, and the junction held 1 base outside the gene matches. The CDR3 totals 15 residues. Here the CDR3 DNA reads TGCGCCAGCAGCCAAGAGGCGGGGGGGTCCTACGAGCAGTACTTC. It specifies CASSQEAGGSYEQYF.